A selection of T cell receptor beta chains follows, all from one sample in a study of blood T cells in healthy people across ages. TCRdb passed the 5' RACE reads through MiXCR, listing each CDR3 protein once. Of 450,000 to 650,000 distinct CDR3 sequences listed, around 24% are singletons. These data were likewise used in another study, on T cells of mothers and their children.

The sequencing sample was made of blood. The receptors were gathered from a boy younger than 18 in good health. Both conserved end residues are part of each CDR3. The order of the fields is D gene, V gene, J gene, clone size, CDR3 DNA, CDR3 protein. A D gene is named only where the DNA matches it firmly. Clone size is shown for a subset of rows, as once, few, many or a class of expanded clone.

d_call: .; v_call: TRBV29-1; j_call: TRBJ2-7; clone_size: .; cdr3_nt: TGCAGCGTTGAGGGACACTCAGGAACCTACGAGCAGTACTTC; cdr3_aa: CSVEGHSGTYEQYF
d_call: .; v_call: TRBV27; j_call: TRBJ2-3; clone_size: .; cdr3_nt: TGTGCCAGCAGTTTACTATCCCCCGGGACAGATACGCAGTATTTT; cdr3_aa: CASSLLSPGTDTQYF
d_call: .; v_call: TRBV20-1; j_call: TRBJ2-1; clone_size: .; cdr3_nt: TGCAGTGCTAGGGCTTCAGGGAGGACCCGCTCCTACAATGAGCAGTTCTTC; cdr3_aa: CSARASGRTRSYNEQFF
d_call: .; v_call: TRBV12-3/TRBV12-4; j_call: TRBJ2-6; clone_size: few; cdr3_nt: TGTGCCAGCAGTTATACCGGGGCCAACGTCCTGACTTTC; cdr3_aa: CASSYTGANVLTF
d_call: .; v_call: TRBV5-1; j_call: TRBJ1-2; clone_size: .; cdr3_nt: TGCGCCAGCAGCGAGGGACGGACCATCTACACCTTC; cdr3_aa: CASSEGRTIYTF
d_call: TRBD2; v_call: TRBV4-1; j_call: TRBJ2-3; clone_size: .; cdr3_nt: TGCGCCAGCAGCCCGGGACTAGCGCCCACAGATACGCAGTATTTT; cdr3_aa: CASSPGLAPTDTQYF
d_call: .; v_call: TRBV20-1; j_call: TRBJ1-5; clone_size: few; cdr3_nt: TGCAGTGCTAGCCATACTTCGGATAGCAATCAGCCCCAGCATTTT; cdr3_aa: CSASHTSDSNQPQHF
d_call: TRBD2; v_call: TRBV5-1; j_call: TRBJ2-5; clone_size: many; cdr3_nt: TGCGCCAGCAGCTCGGGCGGGGCTAGCGGGGGTCTATTGGAGACCCAGTACTTC; cdr3_aa: CASSSGGASGGLLETQYF
d_call: TRBD2; v_call: TRBV28; j_call: TRBJ2-7; clone_size: .; cdr3_nt: TGTGCCAGCAGTTTTACTAGCGGGAGGGCAGGCGAGCAGTACTTC; cdr3_aa: CASSFTSGRAGEQYF
d_call: TRBD1; v_call: TRBV12-3/TRBV12-4; j_call: TRBJ2-5; clone_size: .; cdr3_nt: TGTGCCAGCAGGGGCCAGACAGGGGAAGAGACCCAGTACTTC; cdr3_aa: CASRGQTGEETQYF
d_call: .; v_call: TRBV7-9; j_call: TRBJ2-7; clone_size: few; cdr3_nt: TGTGCCAGCGGTCTGGAGCCAGGGAGTTTTGGAGAGCAGTACTTC; cdr3_aa: CASGLEPGSFGEQYF
d_call: .; v_call: TRBV18; j_call: TRBJ1-1; clone_size: few; cdr3_nt: TGTGCCAGCTCACCACCCATATTACAGGGTCTTGTTGATAGAGCTTTCTTT; cdr3_aa: CASSPPILQGLVDRAFF
d_call: TRBD1; v_call: TRBV24-1; j_call: TRBJ2-7; clone_size: .; cdr3_nt: TGTGCCACCAGTGATTTAAACCGGGACAGGGGCTACGAGCAGTACTTC; cdr3_aa: CATSDLNRDRGYEQYF